This TCR beta chain emerged from a study of T cells in narcolepsy. Sequencing was performed with immunoSEQ multiplex PCR; in TCRdb, only in-frame clones are kept and a portion is missing. The sample contains approximately 30,000 clones, roughly 86% of which appear only once. As regards this clone: Its target is unknown.

V was shortened by 6 bases and J by 10 bases, with 19 bases between the two germline ends. Germline assignment: CDR1 SEHNR and CDR2 FQNEAQ (reference sequence). The CDR3 has 15 amino acids. Regarding the study as a whole: Healthy controls reportedly lacked the autoreactive clonotypes serially found in patients' blood. HCRT-specific and TRIB2-specific autoreactive clonotypes appeared among same-patient CSF and blood CD4+ clonotypes.

Sequenced material: CD45RA- memory CD4+ T cells from PBMCs. The receptor's source is a human donor with narcolepsy. V and J are TRBV7-9 and TRBJ1-6, with D possibly being TRBD1 (5 bases). CDR3 region: CASSTVGGFMSPLHF. CDR3 nucleotide sequence: TGTGCCAGCAGTACCGTCGGGGGGTTCATGTCACCCCTCCACTTT.